This T cell receptor beta chain was obtained from a study of T cells in Graves' hyperthyroidism and ophthalmopathy. What was amplified from RNA transcripts were TCR beta CDR3 regions. TCR CDR3 regions were first amplified by RT-PCR with HTBI primers. MiXCR, run by TCRdb on the multiplex PCR reads, gives a single entry per CDR3 protein. The sample shows under 450,000 distinct CDR3 sequences, about a sixth of them seen only once. Study observations and caveats: Most thyroid clonotypes expanded above 0.001 were also detected in blood. In the analysis, a 13 V-J model separated ophthalmopathy from stable hyperthyroidism.

The CDR3 contains 15 residues. Germline V gene lookup returns CDR1 SNHLY and CDR2 FYNNEI. After removal of 4 bases from V and 1 base from J, the junction contained 4 bases not matched to a gene. This clonotype was detected ten times or more. Its antigen remains unknown. The receptor was isolated from a woman in her late teens or twenties with Graves' hyperthyroidism. The sequenced sample consisted of blood. The chain has TRBV2 and TRBJ1-5; 7 bases line up with TRBD1. CDR3 DNA: TGTGCCAGCAGTGCATCGACAGGGAGCAATCAGCCCCAGCATTTT. Amino acid sequence: CASSASTGSNQPQHF.